This T cell receptor (beta chain) was documented in a study of blood T cell repertoires in COVID-19. Looking at the study overall: Samples of COVID-19 (acute and convalescent) were obtained from the United States, Italy and Spain. Sources were T cells, B-cell-depleted T cells, or PBMCs; the material itself was cDNA or gDNA.

Per the original data handling: Reference gene primer amplification yielded estimated nucleated cell counts. Some clones are missing from TCRdb's copy, which holds only in-frame ones; the method was immunoSEQ multiplex PCR. V, J and clone size are taken as reported in that table, and D and trimming were inferred from the DNA itself. The data show about 180,000 clones, around 85% seen once. This CDR3 spans 15 amino acids. The V gene end was trimmed by 6 bases and the J gene end by 4 bases; junction bases not matched to a gene: 7. Germline V lookup: CDR1 LNHDA, CDR2 SQIVND (reference sequence). This clone has only a few counts.

This receptor was obtained from a human donor with active or convalescent COVID-19. The donor label of this sample is uncertain. The J gene is TRBJ2-2, the V gene TRBV19; 8 bases line up with TRBD2. The sequenced sample was peripheral blood. CDR3 in amino acids: CASRGTRRGTGELFF. In DNA, the CDR3 is TGTGCCAGTAGGGGGACTAGACGTGGCACCGGGGAGCTGTTTTTT. Looking up the rest from reference TRBV19 and TRBJ2-2 gives the full variable domain: DGGITQSPKYLFRKEGQNVTLSCEQNLNHDAMYWYRQDPGQGLRLIYYSQIVNDFQKGDIAEGYSVSREKKESFPLTVTSAQKNPTAFYLCASRGTRRGTGELFFGEGSRLTVL.